The rows below give T cell receptor beta chains drawn from one sample of a study of T cells after posttransplantation cyclophosphamide. The method was immunoSEQ multiplex PCR; TCRdb's version includes in-frame clones alone and lacks a portion of them. The sample shows under 50,000 clones, around 91% of them seen only once. The sequenced sample was PBMCs, obtained around 63 days after allogeneic stem cell transplant with posttransplant cyclophosphamide. These receptors were obtained from a male patient aged 60-69 years who received an allogeneic stem cell transplant from a related donor and was CMV-positive. Some T cells may originate from the graft donor. CDR3s include the opening cysteine and the closing phenylalanine or tryptophan. Fields, in order: J gene, D gene, V gene, clone size, CDR3 protein, CDR3 DNA. D genes are given only for firm matches. Where a row states a size, it is once, few, many or the class of an expanded clone; other rows omit it.

j_call: TRBJ1-3
d_call: .
v_call: TRBV6-5
clone_size: .
cdr3_aa: CASSYSSDSGNTIYF
cdr3_nt: TGTGCCAGCAGTTACTCGAGCGACTCTGGAAACACCATATATTTT

j_call: TRBJ2-4
d_call: .
v_call: TRBV4-1
clone_size: .
cdr3_aa: CASSQIVPVNIQYF
cdr3_nt: TGCGCCAGCAGCCAGATCGTCCCGGTAAACATTCAGTACTTC

j_call: TRBJ1-1
d_call: .
v_call: TRBV7-8
clone_size: .
cdr3_aa: CASGTTGPTEAFF
cdr3_nt: TGTGCCAGCGGAACTACAGGGCCCACTGAAGCTTTCTTT

j_call: TRBJ1-2
d_call: .
v_call: TRBV30
clone_size: .
cdr3_aa: CAWSIKQYALRSYGYTF
cdr3_nt: TGTGCCTGGAGTATCAAACAGTATGCCTTACGTAGCTATGGCTACACCTTC

j_call: TRBJ1-3
d_call: .
v_call: TRBV5-1
clone_size: .
cdr3_aa: CASSPGDISGNTIYF
cdr3_nt: TGCGCCAGCAGCCCCGGGGACATCTCTGGAAACACCATATATTTT

j_call: TRBJ2-1
d_call: .
v_call: TRBV7-6
clone_size: .
cdr3_aa: CASSPGGSSYNEQFF
cdr3_nt: TGTGCCAGCAGCCCTGGGGGGAGCTCCTACAATGAGCAGTTCTTC

j_call: TRBJ2-3
d_call: .
v_call: TRBV19
clone_size: once
cdr3_aa: CASSISPIPADTQYF
cdr3_nt: TGTGCCAGTAGTATCTCCCCTATTCCCGCAGATACGCAGTATTTT

j_call: TRBJ2-2
d_call: .
v_call: TRBV7-9
clone_size: .
cdr3_aa: CAVLLGPTGELFF
cdr3_nt: TGTGCCGTCCTTCTAGGCCCCACCGGGGAGCTGTTTTTT

j_call: TRBJ2-7
d_call: TRBD1
v_call: TRBV6-1
clone_size: .
cdr3_aa: CASMDRGKYEQYF
cdr3_nt: TGTGCCAGCATGGACAGGGGAAAGTACGAGCAGTACTTC

j_call: TRBJ2-5
d_call: TRBD2
v_call: TRBV9
clone_size: .
cdr3_aa: CASSVDGRGAGETQYF
cdr3_nt: TGTGCCAGCAGCGTAGACGGGAGGGGCGCGGGAGAGACCCAGTACTTC

j_call: TRBJ1-6
d_call: .
v_call: TRBV4-1
clone_size: .
cdr3_aa: CASSQDPQGVHSPLHF
cdr3_nt: TGCGCCAGCAGCCAAGATCCCCAGGGCGTACATTCACCCCTCCACTTT

j_call: TRBJ1-4
d_call: .
v_call: TRBV6-6
clone_size: .
cdr3_aa: CASSYQQGNEKLFF
cdr3_nt: TGTGCCAGCAGTTATCAACAGGGAAACGAAAAACTGTTTTTT

j_call: TRBJ2-3
d_call: TRBD2
v_call: TRBV4-1
clone_size: .
cdr3_aa: CASSQRTGGGGDTQYF
cdr3_nt: TGCGCCAGCAGCCAACGCACGGGGGGTGGAGGAGATACGCAGTATTTT

j_call: TRBJ2-1
d_call: TRBD2
v_call: TRBV27
clone_size: .
cdr3_aa: CASSWGTSGLNEQFF
cdr3_nt: TGTGCCAGCAGTTGGGGGACTAGCGGTCTCAATGAGCAGTTCTTC

j_call: TRBJ1-2
d_call: .
v_call: TRBV4-2
clone_size: .
cdr3_aa: CASSQVGEYGYTF
cdr3_nt: TGTGCCAGCAGCCAAGTCGGGGAGTATGGCTACACCTTC

j_call: TRBJ1-4
d_call: .
v_call: TRBV19
clone_size: once
cdr3_aa: CASSISRGEEKLFF
cdr3_nt: TGTGCCAGTAGTATCTCCAGGGGAGAAGAAAAACTGTTTTTT

j_call: TRBJ1-5
d_call: TRBD1
v_call: TRBV7-8
clone_size: once
cdr3_aa: CASSRQGAGSNQPRHF
cdr3_nt: TGTGCCAGCAGCAGGCAGGGGGCTGGTAGCAATCAGCCCCGGCATTTT

j_call: TRBJ2-7
d_call: .
v_call: TRBV4-1
clone_size: .
cdr3_aa: CASSKNGYEQYF
cdr3_nt: TGCGCCAGCAGCAAAAACGGCTACGAGCAGTACTTC

j_call: TRBJ2-1
d_call: TRBD1
v_call: TRBV10-3
clone_size: .
cdr3_aa: CAIRGTGEQFF
cdr3_nt: TGTGCCATCAGGGGGACAGGGGAGCAGTTCTTC

j_call: TRBJ1-2
d_call: TRBD1
v_call: TRBV10-3
clone_size: .
cdr3_aa: CAISATGGDYGYTF
cdr3_nt: TGTGCCATCAGTGCGACAGGGGGCGACTATGGCTACACCTTC

j_call: TRBJ1-2
d_call: .
v_call: TRBV2
clone_size: .
cdr3_aa: CASSAASYGYTF
cdr3_nt: TGTGCCAGCTCTGCGGCCTCCTATGGCTACACCTTC

j_call: TRBJ1-6
d_call: .
v_call: TRBV1
clone_size: .
cdr3_aa: CTRTGDHF
cdr3_nt: TGCACCAGGACAGGGGACCACTTT

j_call: TRBJ1-5
d_call: TRBD1
v_call: TRBV4-1
clone_size: .
cdr3_aa: CASSPNQGAGNQPQHF
cdr3_nt: TGCGCCAGCAGCCCAAATCAGGGGGCCGGCAATCAGCCCCAGCATTTT

j_call: TRBJ1-1
d_call: TRBD1
v_call: TRBV27
clone_size: once
cdr3_aa: CASRRTGGRNTEAFF
cdr3_nt: TGTGCCAGCAGGAGAACAGGGGGGCGGAACACTGAAGCTTTCTTT

j_call: TRBJ2-2
d_call: .
v_call: TRBV5-1
clone_size: once
cdr3_aa: CASRKNGGPNTGELFF
cdr3_nt: TGCGCCAGCAGAAAAAACGGGGGTCCGAACACCGGGGAGCTGTTTTTT

j_call: TRBJ2-7
d_call: TRBD1
v_call: TRBV16
clone_size: .
cdr3_aa: CASSQSGGQGAPYEQYF
cdr3_nt: TGTGCCAGCAGCCAATCGGGGGGACAGGGGGCGCCTTACGAGCAGTACTTC

j_call: TRBJ1-4
d_call: TRBD1
v_call: TRBV6-5
clone_size: .
cdr3_aa: CASRDYRGQGEKLFF
cdr3_nt: TGTGCCAGCAGAGATTACAGGGGGCAAGGGGAAAAACTGTTTTTT

j_call: TRBJ1-4
d_call: .
v_call: TRBV15
clone_size: .
cdr3_aa: CATGRATAINEKLFF
cdr3_nt: TGTGCCACCGGCAGGGCGACAGCTATTAATGAAAAACTGTTTTTT

j_call: TRBJ2-1
d_call: .
v_call: TRBV18
clone_size: .
cdr3_aa: CASSPSEVSYNEQFF
cdr3_nt: TGTGCCAGCTCACCAAGCGAAGTCTCCTACAATGAGCAGTTCTTC

j_call: TRBJ2-7
d_call: TRBD1
v_call: TRBV5-1
clone_size: .
cdr3_aa: CASSMGQGIDEQYF
cdr3_nt: TGCGCCAGCAGCATGGGACAGGGGATCGACGAGCAGTACTTC

j_call: TRBJ2-5
d_call: .
v_call: TRBV2
clone_size: .
cdr3_aa: CASNRGQAIQETQYF
cdr3_nt: TGTGCCAGCAATAGGGGACAAGCGATCCAAGAGACCCAGTACTTC

j_call: TRBJ1-4
d_call: .
v_call: TRBV29-1
clone_size: .
cdr3_aa: CSVGGGGAGEKLFF
cdr3_nt: TGCAGCGTTGGCGGAGGGGGGGCGGGTGAAAAACTGTTTTTT

j_call: TRBJ2-5
d_call: TRBD2
v_call: TRBV7-9
clone_size: .
cdr3_aa: CASSKVAGQETQYF
cdr3_nt: TGTGCCAGCAGCAAGGTAGCGGGGCAAGAGACCCAGTACTTC

j_call: TRBJ2-3
d_call: TRBD2
v_call: TRBV5-6
clone_size: .
cdr3_aa: CASSNSGGSTDTQYF
cdr3_nt: TGTGCCAGCAGCAATAGCGGGGGTTCAACAGATACGCAGTATTTT

j_call: TRBJ1-5
d_call: .
v_call: TRBV10-3
clone_size: .
cdr3_aa: CATLDGDLFNQPQHF
cdr3_nt: TGTGCCACCCTAGACGGAGACCTCTTCAATCAGCCCCAGCATTTT

j_call: TRBJ2-1
d_call: .
v_call: TRBV7-9
clone_size: .
cdr3_aa: CASSYSGHPTNEQFF
cdr3_nt: TGTGCCAGCAGCTATTCGGGACACCCGACTAATGAGCAGTTCTTC

j_call: TRBJ2-5
d_call: .
v_call: TRBV2
clone_size: few
cdr3_aa: CASKRVEVLQETQYF
cdr3_nt: TGTGCCAGCAAGAGGGTGGAAGTTCTGCAAGAGACCCAGTACTTC

j_call: TRBJ2-5
d_call: .
v_call: TRBV10-3
clone_size: once
cdr3_aa: CATKPTEEETQYF
cdr3_nt: TGTGCCACAAAACCGACAGAGGAAGAGACCCAGTACTTC

j_call: TRBJ2-5
d_call: TRBD2
v_call: TRBV11-2
clone_size: .
cdr3_aa: CASSLGTSETQYF
cdr3_nt: TGTGCCAGCAGCTTAGGGACTAGCGAGACCCAGTACTTC

j_call: TRBJ2-1
d_call: TRBD2
v_call: TRBV10-2
clone_size: .
cdr3_aa: CASSTGLAGGNEQFF
cdr3_nt: TGCGCCAGCAGTACCGGACTAGCGGGGGGGAATGAGCAGTTCTTC

j_call: TRBJ2-5
d_call: .
v_call: TRBV7-9
clone_size: .
cdr3_aa: CASRPLGARQETQYF
cdr3_nt: TGTGCCAGCAGGCCTCTGGGGGCTCGGCAAGAGACCCAGTACTTC

j_call: TRBJ2-3
d_call: .
v_call: TRBV9
clone_size: .
cdr3_aa: CASSPGTDTQYF
cdr3_nt: TGTGCCAGCAGCCCGGGCACAGATACGCAGTATTTT

j_call: TRBJ1-5
d_call: TRBD1
v_call: TRBV10-1
clone_size: few
cdr3_aa: CASSSRDRGRLQPQHF
cdr3_nt: TGCGCCAGCAGTAGCCGGGACAGGGGGCGTTTACAGCCCCAGCATTTT

j_call: TRBJ1-1
d_call: TRBD1
v_call: TRBV19
clone_size: .
cdr3_aa: CASSRGQRGTEAFF
cdr3_nt: TGTGCCAGTAGTCGGGGACAGCGGGGGACTGAAGCTTTCTTT

j_call: TRBJ2-1
d_call: .
v_call: TRBV14
clone_size: .
cdr3_aa: CASSFSGNEQFF
cdr3_nt: TGTGCCAGCAGCTTCAGCGGGAATGAGCAGTTCTTC

j_call: TRBJ2-5
d_call: TRBD2
v_call: TRBV5-1
clone_size: .
cdr3_aa: CASSRGGAEVRETQYF
cdr3_nt: TGCGCCAGCAGCCGCGGGGGGGCCGAAGTCCGAGAGACCCAGTACTTC

j_call: TRBJ2-1
d_call: .
v_call: TRBV7-9
clone_size: .
cdr3_aa: CASSPSGSYNEQFF
cdr3_nt: TGTGCCAGCAGTCCAAGCGGGTCTTACAATGAGCAGTTCTTC

j_call: TRBJ1-4
d_call: TRBD1
v_call: TRBV5-1
clone_size: .
cdr3_aa: CASSLDHWTGDEKLFF
cdr3_nt: TGCGCCAGCAGCTTGGATCACTGGACAGGGGATGAAAAACTGTTTTTT

j_call: TRBJ1-2
d_call: .
v_call: TRBV6-1
clone_size: .
cdr3_aa: CASSEVVSNYGYTF
cdr3_nt: TGTGCCAGCAGTGAAGTCGTCAGTAACTATGGCTACACCTTC

j_call: TRBJ2-7
d_call: TRBD1
v_call: TRBV7-2
clone_size: .
cdr3_aa: CASSFTGAYEQYF
cdr3_nt: TGTGCCAGCAGCTTTACAGGGGCCTACGAGCAGTACTTC

j_call: TRBJ1-2
d_call: .
v_call: TRBV29-1
clone_size: .
cdr3_aa: CSVDVRGDPRMFRYGYTF
cdr3_nt: TGCAGCGTTGATGTGCGAGGAGATCCCCGTATGTTCCGGTATGGCTACACCTTC

j_call: TRBJ1-5
d_call: .
v_call: TRBV5-1
clone_size: .
cdr3_aa: CASSLGAGGNQPQHF
cdr3_nt: TGCGCCAGCAGCTTGGGGGCAGGGGGCAATCAGCCCCAGCATTTT

j_call: TRBJ1-2
d_call: .
v_call: TRBV9
clone_size: .
cdr3_aa: CASSSQERPTNYGYTF
cdr3_nt: TGTGCCAGCAGCTCTCAAGAGAGGCCAACGAACTATGGCTACACCTTC

j_call: TRBJ2-1
d_call: TRBD1
v_call: TRBV7-6
clone_size: .
cdr3_aa: CASSLQGAPVGHEQFF
cdr3_nt: TGTGCCAGCAGCTTACAGGGGGCCCCCGTCGGTCATGAGCAGTTCTTC